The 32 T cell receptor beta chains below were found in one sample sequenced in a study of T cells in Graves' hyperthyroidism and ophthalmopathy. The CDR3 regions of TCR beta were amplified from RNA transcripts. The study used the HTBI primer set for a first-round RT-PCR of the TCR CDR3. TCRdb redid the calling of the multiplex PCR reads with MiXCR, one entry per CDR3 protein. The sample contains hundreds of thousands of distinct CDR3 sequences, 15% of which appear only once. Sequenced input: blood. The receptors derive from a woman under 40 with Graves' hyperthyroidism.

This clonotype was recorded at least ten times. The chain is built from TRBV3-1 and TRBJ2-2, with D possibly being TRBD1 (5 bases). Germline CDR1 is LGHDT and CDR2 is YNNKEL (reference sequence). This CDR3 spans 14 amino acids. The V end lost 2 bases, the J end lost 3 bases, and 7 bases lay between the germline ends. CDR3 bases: TGTGCCAGCAGCCAAATACAGGACACCGGGGAGCTGTTTTTT. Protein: CASSQIQDTGELFF.

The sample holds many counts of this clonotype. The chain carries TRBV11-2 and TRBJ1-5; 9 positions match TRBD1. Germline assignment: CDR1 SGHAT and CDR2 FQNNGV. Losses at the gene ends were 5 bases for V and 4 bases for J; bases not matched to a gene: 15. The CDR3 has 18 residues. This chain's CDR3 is CASSQTVGGQGANQPQHF. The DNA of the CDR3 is TGTGCCAGCAGCCAAACAGTAGGGGGACAGGGAGCAAATCAGCCCCAGCATTTT.

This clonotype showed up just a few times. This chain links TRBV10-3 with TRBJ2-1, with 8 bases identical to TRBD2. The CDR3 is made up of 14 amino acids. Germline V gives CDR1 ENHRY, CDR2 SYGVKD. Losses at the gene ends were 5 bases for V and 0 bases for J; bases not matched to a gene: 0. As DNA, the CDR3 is TGTGCCATCAGTAGCGGGAGCTCCTACAATGAGCAGTTCTTC. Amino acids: CAISSGSSYNEQFF.

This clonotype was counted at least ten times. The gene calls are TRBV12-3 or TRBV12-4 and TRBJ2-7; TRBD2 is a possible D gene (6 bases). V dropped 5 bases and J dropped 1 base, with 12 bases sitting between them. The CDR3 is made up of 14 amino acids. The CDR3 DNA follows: TGTGCCAGCAGTCCGGGACTTGGTTCCTACGAGCAGTACTTC. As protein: CASSPGLGSYEQYF.

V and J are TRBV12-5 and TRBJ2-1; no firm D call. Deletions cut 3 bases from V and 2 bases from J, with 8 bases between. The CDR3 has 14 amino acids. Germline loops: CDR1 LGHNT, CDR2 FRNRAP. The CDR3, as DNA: TGTGCTAGTGGTTTTTCAGTAGCCTACAATGAGCAGTTCTTC. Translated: CASGFSVAYNEQFF.

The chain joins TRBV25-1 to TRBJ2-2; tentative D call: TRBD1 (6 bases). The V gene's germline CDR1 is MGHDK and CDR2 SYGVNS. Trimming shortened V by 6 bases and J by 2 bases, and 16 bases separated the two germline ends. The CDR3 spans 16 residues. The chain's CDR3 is CASRDSGYVNTGELFF. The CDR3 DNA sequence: TGTGCCAGCAGGGACAGCGGATACGTAAACACCGGGGAGCTGTTTTTT.

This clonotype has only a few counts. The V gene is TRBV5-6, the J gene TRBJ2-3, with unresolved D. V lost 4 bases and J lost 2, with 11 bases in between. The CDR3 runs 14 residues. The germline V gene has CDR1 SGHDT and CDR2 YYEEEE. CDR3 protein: CASSSPPFTDTQYF. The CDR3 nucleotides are TGTGCCAGCAGCAGCCCGCCATTCACAGATACGCAGTATTTT.

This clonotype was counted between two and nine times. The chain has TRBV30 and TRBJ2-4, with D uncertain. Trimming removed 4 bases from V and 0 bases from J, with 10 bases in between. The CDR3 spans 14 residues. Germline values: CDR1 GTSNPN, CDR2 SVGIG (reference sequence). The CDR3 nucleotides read TGTGCCTGGAAACTCCCCGGAGCCAAAAACATTCAGTACTTC. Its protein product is CAWKLPGAKNIQYF.

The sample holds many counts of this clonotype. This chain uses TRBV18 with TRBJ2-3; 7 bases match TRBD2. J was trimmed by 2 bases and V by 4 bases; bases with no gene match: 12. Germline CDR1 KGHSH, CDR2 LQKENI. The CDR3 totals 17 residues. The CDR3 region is CASSLSLAEGATDTQYF. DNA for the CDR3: TGTGCCAGCTCACTCTCGCTAGCGGAGGGTGCCACAGATACGCAGTATTTT. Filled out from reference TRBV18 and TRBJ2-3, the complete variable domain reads NAGVMQNPRHLVRRRGQEARLRCSPMKGHSHVYWYRQLPEEGLKFMVYLQKENIIDESGMPKERFSAEFPKEGPSILRIQQVVRGDSAAYFCASSLSLAEGATDTQYFGPGTRLTVL.

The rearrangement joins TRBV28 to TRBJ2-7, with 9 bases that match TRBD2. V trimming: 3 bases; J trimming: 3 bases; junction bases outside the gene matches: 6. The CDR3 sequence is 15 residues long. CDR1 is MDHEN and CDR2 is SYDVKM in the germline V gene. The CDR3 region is CASSFVASGVYEQYF. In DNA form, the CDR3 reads TGTGCCAGCAGTTTTGTTGCTAGCGGGGTCTACGAGCAGTACTTC. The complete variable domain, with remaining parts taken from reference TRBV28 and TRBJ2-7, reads DVKVTQSSRYLVKRTGEKVFLECVQDMDHENMFWYRQDPGLGLRLIYFSYDVKMKEKGDIPEGYSVSREKKERFSLILESASTNQTSMYLCASSFVASGVYEQYFGPGTRLTVT.

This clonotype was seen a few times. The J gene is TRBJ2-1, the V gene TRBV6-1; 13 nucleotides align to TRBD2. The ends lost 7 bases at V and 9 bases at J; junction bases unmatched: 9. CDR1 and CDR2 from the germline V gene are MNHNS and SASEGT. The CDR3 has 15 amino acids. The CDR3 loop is CASTGLLAGGGEQFF. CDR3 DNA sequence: TGTGCCAGCACCGGGCTACTAGCGGGAGGGGGTGAGCAGTTCTTC.

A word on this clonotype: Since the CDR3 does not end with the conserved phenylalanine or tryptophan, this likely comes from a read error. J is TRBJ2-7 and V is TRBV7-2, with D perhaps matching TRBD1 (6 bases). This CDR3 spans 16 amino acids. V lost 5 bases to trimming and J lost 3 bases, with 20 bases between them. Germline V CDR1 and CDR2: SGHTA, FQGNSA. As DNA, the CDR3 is TGTGCCAGCAGCCCCCCTGGGGCAGGGGCAAGCTACGAGCAGTACCTC. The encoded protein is CASSPPGAGASYEQYL.

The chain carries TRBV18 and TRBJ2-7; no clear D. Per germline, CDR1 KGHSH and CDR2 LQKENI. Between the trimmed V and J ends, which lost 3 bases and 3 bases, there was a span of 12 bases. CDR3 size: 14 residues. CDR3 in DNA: TGTGCCAGCTCACCCCAGAAGGACCTCTACGAGCAGTACTTC. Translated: CASSPQKDLYEQYF.

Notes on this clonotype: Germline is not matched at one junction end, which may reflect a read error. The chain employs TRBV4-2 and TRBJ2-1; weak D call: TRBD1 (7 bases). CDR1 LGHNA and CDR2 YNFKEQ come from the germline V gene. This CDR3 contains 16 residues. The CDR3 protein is CTSSQGGTATYNEQFF. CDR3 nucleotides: TGTACCAGCAGCCAAGGAGGGACAGCCACTTACAATGAGCAGTTCTTC.

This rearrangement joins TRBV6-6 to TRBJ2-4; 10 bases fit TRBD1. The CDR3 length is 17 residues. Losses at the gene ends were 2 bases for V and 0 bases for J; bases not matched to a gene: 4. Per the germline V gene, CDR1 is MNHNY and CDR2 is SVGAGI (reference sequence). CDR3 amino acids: CASSYLGQGVAKNIQYF. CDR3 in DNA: TGTGCCAGCAGTTACCTAGGACAGGGGGTAGCCAAAAACATTCAGTACTTC.

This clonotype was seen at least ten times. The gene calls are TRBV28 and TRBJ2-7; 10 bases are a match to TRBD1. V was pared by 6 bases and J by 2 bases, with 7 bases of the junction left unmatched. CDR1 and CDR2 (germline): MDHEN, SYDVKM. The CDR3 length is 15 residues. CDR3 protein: CASRSTGQGTYEQYF. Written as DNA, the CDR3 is TGTGCCAGCAGATCCACGGGACAGGGGACCTACGAGCAGTACTTC. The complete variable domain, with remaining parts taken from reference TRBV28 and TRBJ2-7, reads DVKVTQSSRYLVKRTGEKVFLECVQDMDHENMFWYRQDPGLGLRLIYFSYDVKMKEKGDIPEGYSVSREKKERFSLILESASTNQTSMYLCASRSTGQGTYEQYFGPGTRLTVT.

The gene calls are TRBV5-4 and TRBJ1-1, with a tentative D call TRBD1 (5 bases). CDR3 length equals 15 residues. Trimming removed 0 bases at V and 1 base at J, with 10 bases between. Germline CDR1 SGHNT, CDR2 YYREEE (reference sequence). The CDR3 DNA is TGTGCCAGCAGCTTGGCCGGGACTGGGAACACTGAAGCTTTCTTT. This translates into CASSLAGTGNTEAFF. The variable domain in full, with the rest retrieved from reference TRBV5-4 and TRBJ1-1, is ETGVTQSPTHLIKTRGQQVTLRCSSQSGHNTVSWYQQALGQGPQFIFQYYREEENGRGNFPPRFSGLQFPNYSSELNVNALELDDSALYLCASSLAGTGNTEAFFGQGTRLTVV.

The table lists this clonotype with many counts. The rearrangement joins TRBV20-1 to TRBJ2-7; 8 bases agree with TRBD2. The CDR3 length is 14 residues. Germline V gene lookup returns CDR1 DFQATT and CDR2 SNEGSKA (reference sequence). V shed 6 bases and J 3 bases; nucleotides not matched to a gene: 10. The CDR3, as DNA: TGCAGTGCCACCGGGGGGGGGCAGTTCTACGAGCAGTACTTC. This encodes CSATGGGQFYEQYF.

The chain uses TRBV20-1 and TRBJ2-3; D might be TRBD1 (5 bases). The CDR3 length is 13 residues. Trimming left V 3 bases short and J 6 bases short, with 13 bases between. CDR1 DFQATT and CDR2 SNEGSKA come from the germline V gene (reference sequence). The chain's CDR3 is CSASVRVGDTQYF. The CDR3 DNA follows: TGCAGTGCTAGCGTCAGGGTGGGGGATACGCAGTATTTT.

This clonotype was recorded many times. CDR3 in DNA: TGTGCCAGCAGTGAAGGGGTTAGCGTGGCCTACGAGCAGTACTTC. It is translated as CASSEGVSVAYEQYF. The chain carries TRBV6-1 and TRBJ2-7, with D perhaps TRBD2 (5 bases). The germline V gene has CDR1 MNHNS and CDR2 SASEGT. The CDR3 sequence is 15 residues long. V was cut by 1 base and J by 2 bases, with 12 bases left in between.

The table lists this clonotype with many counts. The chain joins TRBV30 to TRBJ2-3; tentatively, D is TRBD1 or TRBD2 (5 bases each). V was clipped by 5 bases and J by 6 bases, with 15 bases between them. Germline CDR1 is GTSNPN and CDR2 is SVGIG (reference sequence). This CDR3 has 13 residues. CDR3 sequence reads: CAWGGHGADTQYF. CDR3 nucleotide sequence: TGTGCCTGGGGCGGGCACGGGGCCGATACGCAGTATTTT.

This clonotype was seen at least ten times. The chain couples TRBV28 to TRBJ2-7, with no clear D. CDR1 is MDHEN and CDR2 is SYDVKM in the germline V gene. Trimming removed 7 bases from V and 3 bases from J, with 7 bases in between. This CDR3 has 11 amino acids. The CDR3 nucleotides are TGTGCCAGCAACATAAACTACGAGCAGTACTTC. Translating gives CASNINYEQYF. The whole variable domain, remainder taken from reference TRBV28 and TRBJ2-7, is DVKVTQSSRYLVKRTGEKVFLECVQDMDHENMFWYRQDPGLGLRLIYFSYDVKMKEKGDIPEGYSVSREKKERFSLILESASTNQTSMYLCASNINYEQYFGPGTRLTVT.

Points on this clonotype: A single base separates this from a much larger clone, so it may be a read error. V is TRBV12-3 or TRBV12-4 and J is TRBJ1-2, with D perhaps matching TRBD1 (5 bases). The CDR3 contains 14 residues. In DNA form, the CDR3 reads TGTGCCTGCAGCCCCCGGGGGGGGGGCTATGGCTACACCTTC. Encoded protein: CACSPRGGGYGYTF.

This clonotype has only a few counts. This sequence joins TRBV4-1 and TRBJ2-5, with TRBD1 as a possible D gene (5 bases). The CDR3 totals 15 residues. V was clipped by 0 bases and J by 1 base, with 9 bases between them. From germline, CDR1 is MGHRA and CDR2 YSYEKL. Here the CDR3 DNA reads TGCGCCAGCAGCCAAGAATACAGGCTCCAAGAGACCCAGTACTTC. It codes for CASSQEYRLQETQYF.

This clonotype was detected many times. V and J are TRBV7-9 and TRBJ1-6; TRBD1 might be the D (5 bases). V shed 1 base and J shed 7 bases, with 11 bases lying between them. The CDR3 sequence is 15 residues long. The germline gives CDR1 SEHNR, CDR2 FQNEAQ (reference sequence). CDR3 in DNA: TGTGCCAGCAGCTTAGAAAGGGGCGGGAATTCACCCCTCCACTTT. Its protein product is CASSLERGGNSPLHF. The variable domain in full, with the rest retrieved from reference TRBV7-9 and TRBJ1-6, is DTGVSQNPRHKITKRGQNVTFRCDPISEHNRLYWYRQTLGQGPEFLTYFQNEAQLEKSRLLSDRFSAERPKGSFSTLEIQRTEQGDSAMYLCASSLERGGNSPLHFGNGTRLTVT.

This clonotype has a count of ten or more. CDR3 in amino acids: CASSPDGTYEQYF. DNA of the CDR3: TGTGCCAGCAGTCCGGACGGAACCTACGAGCAGTACTTC. J is TRBJ2-7 and V is TRBV12-3 or TRBV12-4; D gene uncertain. The CDR3 sequence is 13 residues long. V was shortened by 5 bases and J by 2 bases, with 10 bases between the two germline ends.

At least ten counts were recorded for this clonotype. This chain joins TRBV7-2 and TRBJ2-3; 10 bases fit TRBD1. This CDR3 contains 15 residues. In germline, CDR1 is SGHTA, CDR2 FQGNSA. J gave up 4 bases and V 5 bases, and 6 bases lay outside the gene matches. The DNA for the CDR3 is TGTGCCAGCAGCGGGTGGACAGGGGGGGCAGATACGCAGTATTTT. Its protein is CASSGWTGGADTQYF.

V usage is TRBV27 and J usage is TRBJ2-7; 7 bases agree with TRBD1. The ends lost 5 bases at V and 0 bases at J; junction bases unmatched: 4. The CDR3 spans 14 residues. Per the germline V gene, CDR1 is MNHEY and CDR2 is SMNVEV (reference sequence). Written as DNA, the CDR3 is TGTGCCAGCAGTCTACAGGGGAGCTCCTACGAGCAGTACTTC. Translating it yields CASSLQGSSYEQYF.

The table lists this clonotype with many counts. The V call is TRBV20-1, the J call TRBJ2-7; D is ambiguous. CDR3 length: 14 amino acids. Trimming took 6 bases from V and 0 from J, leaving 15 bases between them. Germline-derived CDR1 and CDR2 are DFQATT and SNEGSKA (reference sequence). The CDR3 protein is CSADWPLGSYEQYF. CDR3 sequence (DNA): TGCAGTGCAGACTGGCCCCTGGGCTCCTACGAGCAGTACTTC.

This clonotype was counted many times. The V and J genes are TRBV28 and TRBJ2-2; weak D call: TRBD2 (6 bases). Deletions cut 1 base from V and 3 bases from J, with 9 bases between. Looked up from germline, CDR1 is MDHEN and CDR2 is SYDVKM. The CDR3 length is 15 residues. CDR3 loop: CASSLLGTYTGELFF. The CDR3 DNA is TGTGCCAGCAGTTTATTGGGGACTTACACCGGGGAGCTGTTTTTT. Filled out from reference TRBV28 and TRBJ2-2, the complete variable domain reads DVKVTQSSRYLVKRTGEKVFLECVQDMDHENMFWYRQDPGLGLRLIYFSYDVKMKEKGDIPEGYSVSREKKERFSLILESASTNQTSMYLCASSLLGTYTGELFFGEGSRLTVL.

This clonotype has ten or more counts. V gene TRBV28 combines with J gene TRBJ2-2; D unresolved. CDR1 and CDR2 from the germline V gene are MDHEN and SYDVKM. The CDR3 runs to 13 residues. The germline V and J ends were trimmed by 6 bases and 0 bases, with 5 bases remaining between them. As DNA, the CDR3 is TGTGCCAGCAGACGATCGAACACCGGGGAGCTGTTTTTT. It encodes CASRRSNTGELFF.

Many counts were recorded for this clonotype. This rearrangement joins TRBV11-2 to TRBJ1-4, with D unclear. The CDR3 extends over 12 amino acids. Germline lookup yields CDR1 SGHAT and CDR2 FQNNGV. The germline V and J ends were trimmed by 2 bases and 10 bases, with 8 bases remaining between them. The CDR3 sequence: CASSLFEGKLFF. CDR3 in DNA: TGTGCCAGCAGCTTATTTGAGGGAAAACTGTTTTTT. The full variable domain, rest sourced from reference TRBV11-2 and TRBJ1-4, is EAGVAQSPRYKIIEKRQSVAFWCNPISGHATLYWYQQILGQGPKLLIQFQNNGVVDDSQLPKDRFSAERLKGVDSTLKIQPAKLEDSAVYLCASSLFEGKLFFGSGTQLSVL.